This T cell receptor (beta chain) came from a study of identifying expanded T cells in peripheral blood (dated by TCRdb to the late 2010s). For the wider study: Four technical replicates, made by sequencing separate aliquots from the same pool of genomic DNA, were compared pairwise. Overall results and qualifications from the work: Variance in clone template counts between approximately 2-week samples significantly increased with total template count across all healthy donors. It was expected by the authors that biological variance in healthy repertoires might increase further over much longer intervals, such as months to years. Both the number of clones called differentially abundant and the false-positive rate were significantly reduced by the beta-binomial model across all healthy-donor time intervals. Between technical replicates the binomial model flagged 1 to 1.5 differentially abundant clones, whereas over two weeks the binomial model flagged about 15 and over about four weeks 19 to 20.

TCRbeta CDR3 regions were profiled by bias-controlled multiplex PCR amplification of genomic DNA with the immunoSEQ Assay. Per the source publication's procedure: The absolute abundance of each unique TCRbeta CDR3 region was quantified after sequences were collapsed and filtered. Differential abundance was tested with two models: a binomial (Fisher-equivalent) model and a beta-binomial model that adds time-dependent variance fitted from healthy donors. Any clone with fewer than 5 combined templates was excluded, and a clone was called differentially abundant if its Benjamini-Hochberg FDR was below 0.01. The form v = (b*log(k)+a)^2 was used to model beta-binomial variance as a function of total template count across the two samples. TCRdb re-hosts the immuneACCESS table, in-frame sequences only. Its copies lack some clones; in the studies checked, an unresolved V gene accounts for under half of them, and the cause for the rest is not known. V, J and clone size derive from that table, while D and trimming were established from the DNA sequence. The sample yields some 78,000 clones; more than 75% were counted once. The top ten constitute roughly 19% of the sample.

In the case of this clone: The target of this receptor is not known. No base quality values were provided; no much bigger clone lies one nucleotide off.

No immune events such as infections were documented for the healthy donors during the collection period. Time-dependent variance in a beta-binomial model of T-cell clone differential abundance was calibrated using healthy-donor blood repertoires as a training cohort. There were roughly 10 healthy donors in the training cohort, of whom 3 were female and 7 were male. The donors were between roughly 29 and 65 years old, with an average age of roughly 41 years. Whole blood, obtained from a commercial supplier, was collected from each healthy donor at three time points spaced approximately two weeks apart. Genomic DNA was extracted from unsorted whole blood for immunosequencing. The sample consisted of blood. The sequence derives from a person aged 18 to 75 in good health.

Read as DNA, the sequence is TGCGCCAGCAGCTCGACGGGCCTGGAGACCCAGTACTTC. It translates to CASSSTGLETQYF. The sequence joins TRBV5-1 to TRBJ2-5; the D gene identity is not certain. As encoded in the germline V gene, CDR1 is SGHRS while CDR2 is YFSETQ. A distance of 11 bases separates the germline ends of V and J, which lose 3 bases and 5 bases respectively. The CDR3 measures 13 amino acids from cysteine to phenylalanine. The sequence is cut down to CDR3 DNA, 39 bases in frame from base 1.